The 17 T cell receptor beta chains in this list originate from one sample, sequenced in a study of cytomegalovirus exposure and HLA in healthy donors. Assay: immunoSEQ multiplex PCR; the TCRdb copy retains only in-frame clones and omits some. The table records some 140,000 clones, approximately 82% of them present only once. The sample comprised PBMCs. Receptors were obtained from a man aged 25-45 years in good health and CMV-seropositive.

This clone was found a few times. The genes are TRBV30 and TRBJ2-7; possible D gene TRBD2, 6 bases. The CDR3 spans 13 residues. Germline values: CDR1 GTSNPN, CDR2 SVGIG (reference sequence). V was shortened by 2 bases and J by 6 bases, with 14 bases between the two germline ends. The CDR3 is CAWSPDYNSEQYF. In DNA form, the CDR3 reads TGTGCCTGGAGTCCGGACTACAACAGCGAGCAGTACTTC.

The chain joins TRBV5-1 to TRBJ1-1; D is unclear. CDR1 is SGHRS and CDR2 is YFSETQ in the germline V gene. This CDR3 region has 15 residues. Deletions cut 0 bases from V and 5 bases from J, with 14 bases between. CDR3 coding DNA: TGCGCCAGCAGCTTGGTGGGATGGGGAGGGACTGAAGCTTTCTTT. This codes for CASSLVGWGGTEAFF.

The CDR3 DNA follows: TGTGCCAGCAGCTTAGTCGGGGTTTCCTACAATGAGCAGTTCTTC. It codes for CASSLVGVSYNEQFF. The chain carries TRBV7-9 and TRBJ2-1, with a tentative D call TRBD2 (5 bases). This CDR3 comprises 15 residues. Deletions cut 1 base from V and 1 base from J, with 8 bases between. Germline loops: CDR1 SEHNR, CDR2 FQNEAQ (reference sequence). The variable domain in full, with the rest retrieved from reference TRBV7-9 and TRBJ2-1, is DTGVSQNPRHKITKRGQNVTFRCDPISEHNRLYWYRQTLGQGPEFLTYFQNEAQLEKSRLLSDRFSAERPKGSFSTLEIQRTEQGDSAMYLCASSLVGVSYNEQFFGPGTRLTVL.

The genes are TRBV30 and TRBJ2-1; 8 bases are shared with TRBD2. Germline V gives CDR1 GTSNPN, CDR2 SVGIG (reference sequence). This CDR3 spans 16 amino acids. Germline trimming cut 4 bases from V and 2 bases from J; bases unmatched to any gene: 10. The CDR3 here is CAWNSGGRTTYNEQFF. The CDR3 nucleotides are TGTGCCTGGAACAGTGGCGGGAGGACCACCTACAATGAGCAGTTCTTC.

The CDR3 region has the DNA TGTGCCAGCAGCTTAGGGAGACTCTATGGCTACACCTTC. Its translation: CASSLGRLYGYTF. This chain links TRBV7-2 with TRBJ1-2; D gene uncertain. CDR3 length: 13 residues. Germline values: CDR1 SGHTA, CDR2 FQGNSA. Between the trimmed V and J ends, which lost 1 base and 4 bases, there was a span of 7 bases.

This chain uses TRBV5-6 with TRBJ2-7; TRBD1 aligns across 9 bases. There are 15 residues in the CDR3. The V gene's germline CDR1 is SGHDT and CDR2 YYEEEE. Germline trimming cut 2 bases from V and 1 base from J; bases unmatched to any gene: 4. CDR3 coding DNA: TGTGCCAGCAGCTTAGTACAGGGGGCGTCCTACGAGCAGTACTTC. It specifies CASSLVQGASYEQYF. The complete variable domain, with remaining parts taken from reference TRBV5-6 and TRBJ2-7, reads DAGVTQSPTHLIKTRGQQVTLRCSPKSGHDTVSWYQQALGQGPQFIFQYYEEEERQRGNFPDRFSGHQFPNYSSELNVNALLLGDSALYLCASSLVQGASYEQYFGPGTRLTVT.

The chain joins TRBV5-1 to TRBJ1-2; 7 nucleotides line up with TRBD1. The CDR3 spans 14 residues. Germline V gene data show CDR1 as SGHRS and CDR2 as YFSETQ. After removal of 4 bases from V and 2 bases from J, the junction contained 5 bases not matched to a gene. DNA for the CDR3: TGCGCCAGCAGCAGCGACAGGGCAAACTATGGCTACACCTTC. It yields the protein CASSSDRANYGYTF.

This chain links TRBV2 with TRBJ2-7, with D perhaps TRBD1 (6 bases). The CDR3 has 14 residues. The V and J ends lost 7 bases and 1 base respectively, with 14 bases between them. Germline CDR1 SNHLY, CDR2 FYNNEI. The CDR3 DNA is TGTGCCAGCAAGAAAGGCAGGGGATCCTACGAGCAGTACTTC. Protein sequence: CASKKGRGSYEQYF.

The rearrangement joins TRBV9 to TRBJ2-2; the match to TRBD2 covers 14 bases. The CDR3 consists of 17 residues. Trimming took 2 bases from V and 3 from J; bases not matched to a gene: 3. Germline CDR1 reads SGDLS; CDR2 reads YYNGEE. CDR3 protein: CASSVGLAGGYTGELFF. For the CDR3, the DNA is TGTGCCAGCAGCGTCGGACTAGCGGGAGGATACACCGGGGAGCTGTTTTTT.

This chain connects TRBV7-6 to TRBJ1-3; D is unresolved. From germline, CDR1 is SGHVS and CDR2 FNYEAQ. This CDR3 contains 17 residues. Trimming took 2 bases from V and 0 from J, leaving 14 bases between them. The DNA for the CDR3 is TGTGCCAGCAGCTTATTATTCGCAGGCTTCTCTGGAAACACCATATATTTT. Translation gives CASSLLFAGFSGNTIYF. Full variable domain (missing parts from reference TRBV7-6 and TRBJ1-3): GAGVSQSPRYKVTKRGQDVALRCDPISGHVSLYWYRQALGQGPEFLTYFNYEAQQDKSGLPNDRFSAERPEGSISTLTIQRTEQRDSAMYRCASSLLFAGFSGNTIYFGEGSWLTVV.

The CDR3 region has the DNA TGCGCCAGCAGCCAAGATGCGGGGGGGACCTACGAGCAGTACTTC. Protein sequence: CASSQDAGGTYEQYF. V gene TRBV4-3 combines with J gene TRBJ2-7; TRBD2 agrees at 9 bases. This CDR3 comprises 15 residues. V shed 0 bases, J shed 2 bases, and the junction held 2 bases outside the gene matches. The V gene's germline CDR1 is LGHNA and CDR2 YSLEER.

This clone was recorded a few times. This chain joins TRBV6-6 and TRBJ2-5, with TRBD2 matching over 7 bases. V shed 2 bases, J shed 2 bases, and the junction held 2 bases outside the gene matches. This CDR3 is 14 amino acids long. Looked up from germline, CDR1 is MNHNY and CDR2 is SVGAGI (reference sequence). Here the CDR3 reads CASSYRTRQETQYF. The CDR3 coding sequence is TGTGCCAGCAGTTACCGGACTAGACAAGAGACCCAGTACTTC.

This chain uses TRBV9 with TRBJ2-7; TRBD1 aligns across 9 bases. The CDR3 spans 14 residues. From germline, CDR1 is SGDLS and CDR2 YYNGEE. With 4 bases clipped from V and 4 bases from J, the junction kept 6 bases outside the gene matches. The CDR3 sequence is CASSKQGAKYEQYF. CDR3 DNA: TGTGCCAGCAGCAAACAGGGGGCCAAATACGAGCAGTACTTC.

The chain has TRBV27 and TRBJ2-5; 8 bases are shared with TRBD2. With V trimmed by 9 bases and J by 0 bases, 9 bases remained unmatched. CDR1 MNHEY and CDR2 SMNVEV come from the germline V gene (reference sequence). The CDR3 is 15 amino acids. The CDR3: CASADTSGNQETQYF. CDR3 coding DNA: TGTGCCAGTGCGGATACTAGCGGAAACCAAGAGACCCAGTACTTC.

This rearrangement joins TRBV25-1 to TRBJ2-7, with D possibly TRBD1 on 6 matching bases. V lost 2 bases and J lost 2, with 10 bases in between. Looked up from germline, CDR1 is MGHDK and CDR2 is SYGVNS. This CDR3 region has 14 residues. The DNA for the CDR3 is TGTGCCAGCAGTGAAGGGGGCAGTACCTACGAGCAGTACTTC. This gives the protein CASSEGGSTYEQYF.

V and J are TRBV28 and TRBJ1-2; the D gene is possibly TRBD1 (5 bases). The CDR3 spans 14 residues. The germline V and J ends were trimmed by 3 bases and 5 bases, with 13 bases remaining between them. Germline CDR1 reads MDHEN; CDR2 reads SYDVKM. CDR3 nucleotides: TGTGCCAGCAGTTTCGGGGGACTCTTATATGGCTACACCTTC. This translates into CASSFGGLLYGYTF.

This clone appeared a few times. CDR3 in DNA: TGTGCCAGTAGTATTAGCCCAGGGAGGAATTCACCCCTCCACTTT. Its translation is CASSISPGRNSPLHF. This chain uses TRBV19 with TRBJ1-6; D is possibly TRBD1 (5 bases). V was pared by 3 bases and J by 7 bases, with 13 bases between. Germline loops: CDR1 LNHDA, CDR2 SQIVND (reference sequence). This CDR3 is 15 amino acids long.